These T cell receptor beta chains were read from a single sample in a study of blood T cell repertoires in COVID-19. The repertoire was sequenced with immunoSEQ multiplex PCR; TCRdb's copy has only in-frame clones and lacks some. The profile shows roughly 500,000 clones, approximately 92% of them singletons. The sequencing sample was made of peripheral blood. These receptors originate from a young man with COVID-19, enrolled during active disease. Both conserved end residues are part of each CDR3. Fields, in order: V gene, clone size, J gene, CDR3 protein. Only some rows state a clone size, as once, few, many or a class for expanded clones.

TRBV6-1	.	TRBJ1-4	CASSEGYTTNEKLFF
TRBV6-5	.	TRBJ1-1	CASSFRTGGRSEAFF
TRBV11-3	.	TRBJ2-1	CASSPRGSRDNEQFF
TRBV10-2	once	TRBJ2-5	CASSESPLTSEETQYF
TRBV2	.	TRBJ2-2	CASSRLAGGPGELFF
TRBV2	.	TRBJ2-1	CASSPGLAGPNEQFF
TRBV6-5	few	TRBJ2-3	CASRTGTSGTYTQYF
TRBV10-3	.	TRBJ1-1	CAISERTALEAFF
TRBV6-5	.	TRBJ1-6	CASSPGFSSPLHF
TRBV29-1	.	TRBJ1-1	CSVDLRQGRTEAFF
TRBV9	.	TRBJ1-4	CASSVSNRGEREKLFF
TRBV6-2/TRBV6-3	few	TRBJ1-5	CASSTIREGISNQPQHF
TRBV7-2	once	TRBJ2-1	CASEIAGGIGANEQFF
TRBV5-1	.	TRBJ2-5	CASSLRLAGGHYETQYF
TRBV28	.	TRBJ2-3	CASSFGGASTDTQYF
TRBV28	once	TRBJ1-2	CASRLTGTGVRGYTF
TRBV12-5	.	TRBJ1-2	CASGPTGFRYGYTF
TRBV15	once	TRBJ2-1	CATSRGSGASYNEQFF
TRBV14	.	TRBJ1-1	CASSRRTPEIFTEAFF
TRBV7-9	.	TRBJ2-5	CASSPRLAGDGETQYF
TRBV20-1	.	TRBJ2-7	CSARRSYEQYF
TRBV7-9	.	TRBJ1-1	CASTTGGGAVSEAFF